Detailed here is one T cell receptor (beta chain). These data are taken from a study of siplizumab effects on memory and regulatory T cells. TCRdb's table, derived via immunoSEQ multiplex PCR, lists solely in-frame clones and lacks some. The sample shows some 100,000 clones, roughly 97% of them seen only once. The source is a human donor in good health. Sequencing was done on a sample of naive CD4+ T cells sorted from blood.

The CDR3 bases are TGTGCCAGTAGTATATCTGCGGGGACGAGCACAGATACGCAGTATTTT. Protein sequence: CASSISAGTSTDTQYF. This chain joins TRBV19 and TRBJ2-3; D is possibly TRBD2 (6 bases). The ends were cut back, 2 bases at V and 0 bases at J, with 12 bases in the middle. The length of the CDR3 is 16 residues. Germline CDR1 is LNHDA and CDR2 is SQIVND (reference sequence).